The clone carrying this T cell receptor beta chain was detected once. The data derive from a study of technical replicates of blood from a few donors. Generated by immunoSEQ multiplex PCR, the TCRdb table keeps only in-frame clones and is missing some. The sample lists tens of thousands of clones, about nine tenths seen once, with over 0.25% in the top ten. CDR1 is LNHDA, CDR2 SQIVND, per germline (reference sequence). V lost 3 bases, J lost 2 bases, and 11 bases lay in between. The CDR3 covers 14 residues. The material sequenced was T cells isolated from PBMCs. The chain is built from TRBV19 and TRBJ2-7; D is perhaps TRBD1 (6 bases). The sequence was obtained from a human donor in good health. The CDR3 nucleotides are TGTGCCAGTAGTATGTTTAAGGGGGCCTACGAGCAGTACTTC. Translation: CASSMFKGAYEQYF.